What follows are 3 T cell receptor beta chains derived from one specimen sequenced in a study of blood T cell repertoires in COVID-19. Clones were read by immunoSEQ multiplex PCR, and TCRdb kept only the in-frame ones, dropping some. The sample includes roughly 300,000 clones, over 75% seen only once; the top ten take roughly 4.5%. The sample was PBMCs or T cells enriched from blood (not recorded which). Receptor source: a man under 40 who had recovered from COVID-19.

This chain connects TRBV7-6 to TRBJ2-3; TRBD2 matches at 8 bases. Germline CDR1 reads SGHVS; CDR2 reads FNYEAQ. The CDR3 is made up of 15 amino acids. With V trimmed by 4 bases and J by 2 bases, 5 bases remained unmatched. In DNA form, the CDR3 reads TGTGCCAGCAGCTACGGGACTAGTAACACAGATACGCAGTATTTT. Translated: CASSYGTSNTDTQYF.

V usage is TRBV9 and J usage is TRBJ2-1, with D possibly matching TRBD1 (5 bases). V was clipped by 3 bases and J by 2 bases, with 12 bases between them. Looked up from germline, CDR1 is SGDLS and CDR2 is YYNGEE. This CDR3 is built from 15 residues. CDR3 amino acids: CASSGGTGAYNEQFF. The DNA for the CDR3 is TGTGCCAGCAGCGGGGGCACAGGAGCCTACAATGAGCAGTTCTTC.

Remarks on this clone: Distinct nucleotide sequences in the sample also encode this CDR3. The gene calls are TRBV18 and TRBJ1-2; TRBD1 matches 8 bases. The CDR3 sequence is 13 residues long. CDR1 is KGHSH, CDR2 LQKENI, per germline. V dropped 3 bases and J dropped 8; count of bases not matched to a gene: 5. Here the CDR3 DNA reads TGTGCCAGCTCACCCGACAGGGGATACGGCTACACCTTC. Its protein product is CASSPDRGYGYTF.